This is a list of T cell receptor beta chains from one sample in a study of cytomegalovirus exposure and HLA in healthy donors. Clones were sequenced by immunoSEQ multiplex PCR, and TCRdb holds only the in-frame ones, with some missing. The sample carries about 120,000 clones, about 76% recorded once. The sample taken for sequencing was PBMCs. The receptors were gathered from a woman aged 25-40 years in good health and CMV-seronegative. Both conserved end residues are part of each CDR3. D genes are given only for firm matches. Some rows mark clone size as missing; the rest say once, few, many or name a class of expanded clone.

TRBV28	TRBJ2-5	once	-	TGTGCCAGCAGTTCTAGAGAGACCCAGTACTTC	CASSSRETQYF
TRBV18	TRBJ1-2	-	-	TGTGCCAGCTCACCACAGGGGGAATATGGCTACACCTTC	CASSPQGEYGYTF
TRBV4-3	TRBJ2-7	-	TRBD2	TGCGCCAGCAGCCAAGAAGCAGCGGGGCCCTACGAGCAGTACTTC	CASSQEAAGPYEQYF
TRBV4-3	TRBJ1-1	few	-	TGCGCCAGCAGCTTAGAGTCGTCGCCTCTCCACACTGAAGCTTTCTTT	CASSLESSPLHTEAFF
TRBV5-1	TRBJ1-1	-	TRBD1	TGCGCCAGCAGCGCGGACAGGCGGGAAGCTTTCTTT	CASSADRREAFF
TRBV6-5	TRBJ2-3	-	-	TGTGCCAGCAGCACTAGGATAGGCACAGATACGCAGTATTTT	CASSTRIGTDTQYF
TRBV7-9	TRBJ1-5	-	-	TGTGCCAGCAGCTTAGACCTAACCAATCAGCCCCAGCATTTT	CASSLDLTNQPQHF
TRBV4-1	TRBJ2-5	-	TRBD2	TGCGCCAGCAGCCAGTGGGCTATAGCGGGAGGGCCTGGGGAGCAGTACTTC	CASSQWAIAGGPGEQYF
TRBV11-2	TRBJ2-1	medium-sized	TRBD2	TGTGCCAGCAGCTTTGCTAGCGGGAATGAGCAGTTCTTC	CASSFASGNEQFF
TRBV10-2	TRBJ2-1	-	-	TGCGCCAGCAGTGAGCCGGGAATCAATGAGCAGTTCTTC	CASSEPGINEQFF
TRBV5-4	TRBJ2-5	-	TRBD2	TGTGCCAGCAGAGATAGCGGGAGGGCCCCAGAGACCCAGTACTTC	CASRDSGRAPETQYF
TRBV6-5	TRBJ1-2	-	-	TGTGCCAGCAGTTACGGCGGCTACTATGGCTACACCTTC	CASSYGGYYGYTF
TRBV9	TRBJ2-2	once	-	TGTGCCAGCAGCGTAGCCTGGAACACCGGGGAGCTGTTTTTT	CASSVAWNTGELFF
TRBV19	TRBJ1-2	-	-	TGTGCCAGTAGTATAGTAGCCAGTAACTATGGCTACACCTTC	CASSIVASNYGYTF
TRBV18	TRBJ2-1	-	TRBD2	TGTGCCAGCTCACGTCAAGCGGGAACGTCCTACAATGAGCAGTTCTTC	CASSRQAGTSYNEQFF
TRBV7-9	TRBJ1-2	-	TRBD1	TGTGCCAGCAGCTCGACAGGGTGGTATGGCTACACCTTC	CASSSTGWYGYTF
TRBV2	TRBJ1-5	-	-	TGTGCCAGCAGTGTAGGTGGGCAGGCTAATCAGCCCCAGCATTTT	CASSVGGQANQPQHF
TRBV28	TRBJ2-7	-	-	TGTGCCAGCAACAAAGGACTTTCCCTCTACGAGCAGTACTTC	CASNKGLSLYEQYF
TRBV14	TRBJ1-1	-	-	TGTGCCAGCAGCCACCGGGGAGGAGGGACTGAAGCTTTCTTT	CASSHRGGGTEAFF
TRBV28	TRBJ1-5	-	TRBD1	TGTGCCAGCACCGCCGGGACAGGGGCGAATCAGCCCCAGCATTTT	CASTAGTGANQPQHF
TRBV12-5	TRBJ2-1	-	TRBD2	TGTGCTAGTGGTTTGCTAGGACTAGCGGGAGACTCGCCGCGGAATGAGCAGTTCTTC	CASGLLGLAGDSPRNEQFF
TRBV7-7	TRBJ2-7	-	-	TGTGCTAGCAGCCCCAATAGCGGAAACGAGCAGTACTTC	CASSPNSGNEQYF
TRBV7-2	TRBJ2-1	-	-	TGTGCCAGCAGCTTAGCGGCGGCTAGCGAAATAAATGAGCAGTTCTTC	CASSLAAASEINEQFF
TRBV28	TRBJ2-3	-	TRBD2	TGTGCCAGCAGTTTATGGGGTCAGATAGCGGGAGGGCTGATAGATACGCAGTATTTT	CASSLWGQIAGGLIDTQYF
TRBV10-1	TRBJ2-2	-	TRBD2	TGCGCCAGTAGTAAAACCTCACTAGCGGGAGGCCCCGGGGAGCTGTTTTTT	CASSKTSLAGGPGELFF
TRBV19	TRBJ1-1	few	TRBD1	TGTGCCAGTAGTGTTGAGACAGGGGTGACTGAAGCTTTCTTT	CASSVETGVTEAFF
TRBV28	TRBJ1-5	-	-	TGTGCCAGCAGTGGCTACCCGACGGGACTAGGGGGCAATCAGCCCCAGCATTTT	CASSGYPTGLGGNQPQHF